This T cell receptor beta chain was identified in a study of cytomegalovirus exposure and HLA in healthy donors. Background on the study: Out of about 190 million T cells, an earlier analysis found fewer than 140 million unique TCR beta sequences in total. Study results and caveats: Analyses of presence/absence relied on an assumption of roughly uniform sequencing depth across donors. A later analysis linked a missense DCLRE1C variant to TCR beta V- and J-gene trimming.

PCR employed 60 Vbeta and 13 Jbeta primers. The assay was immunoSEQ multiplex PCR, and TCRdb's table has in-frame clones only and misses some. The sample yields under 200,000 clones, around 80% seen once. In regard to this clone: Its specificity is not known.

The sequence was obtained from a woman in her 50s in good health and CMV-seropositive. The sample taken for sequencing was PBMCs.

CDR3 amino acids: CASSYSLSRDYGYTF. The CDR3 nucleotides read TGTGCCAGCAGTTACTCTCTATCCAGGGACTATGGCTACACCTTC. The rearrangement links TRBV6-6 to TRBJ1-2, with a possible D match to TRBD1 (5 bases). From germline, CDR1 is MNHNY and CDR2 SVGAGI (reference sequence). Trimming stripped 0 bases from V and 3 bases from J, with 11 bases between. The CDR3 spans 15 residues.